This TCR beta chain emerged from a study of metastatic and nonmetastatic thyroid tumors. All patients were untreated before thyroid surgery. This clone came up many times. The V end was cut by 6 bases, the J end by 0 bases, with 18 bases between. The CDR3 covers 17 residues. Germline values: CDR1 MNHNS, CDR2 SASEGT. MiXCR reprocessed the PCR reads for TCRdb. Altogether more than 25,000 clones are present, roughly 26% being singletons, with the ten largest covering around 6%. The chain employs TRBV6-1 and TRBJ1-5; possibly TRBD1 for D (5 bases). The sequence was obtained from a female donor with papillary thyroid cancer or a benign thyroid nodule (not recorded which). Some clones in this sample may be carry-over from other donors' samples. Sequenced material: blood. DNA of the CDR3: TGTGCCAGCAGCATTTCAGACAGCCGCTATAGCAATCAGCCCCAGCATTTT. It translates to CASSISDSRYSNQPQHF.